Described below is a single T cell receptor (beta chain) sequence and its context. TCRdb's table, derived via immunoSEQ multiplex PCR, lists solely in-frame clones and lacks some. The sample carries 65,000 to 85,000 clones, around four fifths recorded once. The sample comes from a study of blood T cell repertoires in COVID-19. The CDR3 spans 13 residues. V was cut by 6 bases and J by 3 bases, with 11 bases left in between. The source is a man between 50 and 59 years old with active COVID-19. This chain links TRBV12-3 or TRBV12-4 with TRBJ1-1, with D perhaps matching TRBD1 (6 bases). Source material: peripheral blood. The CDR3 bases are TGTGCCAGCAGCCCTACAGGGTACACTGAAGCTTTCTTT. It codes for CASSPTGYTEAFF.